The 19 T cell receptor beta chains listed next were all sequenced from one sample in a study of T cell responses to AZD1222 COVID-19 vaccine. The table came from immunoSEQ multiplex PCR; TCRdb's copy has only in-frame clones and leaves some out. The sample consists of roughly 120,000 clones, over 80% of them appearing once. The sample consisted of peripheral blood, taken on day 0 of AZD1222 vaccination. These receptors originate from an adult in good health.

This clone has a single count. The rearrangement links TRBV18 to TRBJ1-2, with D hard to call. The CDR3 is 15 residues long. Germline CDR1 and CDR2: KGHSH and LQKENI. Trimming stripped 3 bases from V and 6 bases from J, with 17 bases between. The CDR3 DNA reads TGTGCCAGCTCACCTGGGAGGTCCTTTCCTGATGGCTACACCTTC. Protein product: CASSPGRSFPDGYTF.

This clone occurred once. Written as DNA, the CDR3 is TGTGCCAGCAGCTTAGTGGTCGGGACACCAGCCTACAATGAGCAGTTCTTC. This translates into CASSLVVGTPAYNEQFF. The chain joins TRBV7-9 to TRBJ2-1; TRBD1 is a possible D gene (6 bases). CDR3 length: 17 amino acids. The V end lost 1 base, the J end lost 2 bases, and 15 bases lay between the germline ends. The germline gives CDR1 SEHNR, CDR2 FQNEAQ (reference sequence).

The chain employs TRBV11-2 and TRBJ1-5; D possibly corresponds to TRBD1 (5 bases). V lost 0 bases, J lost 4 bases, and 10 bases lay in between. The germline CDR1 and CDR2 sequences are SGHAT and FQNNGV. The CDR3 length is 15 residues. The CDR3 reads CASSLEPGPNQPQHF. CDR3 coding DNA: TGTGCCAGCAGCTTAGAGCCGGGGCCTAATCAGCCCCAGCATTTT.

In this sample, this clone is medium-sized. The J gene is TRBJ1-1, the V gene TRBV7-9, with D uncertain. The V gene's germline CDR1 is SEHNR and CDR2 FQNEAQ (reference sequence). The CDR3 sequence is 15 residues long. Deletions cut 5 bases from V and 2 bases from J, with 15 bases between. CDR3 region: CASSPTRPGNTEAFF. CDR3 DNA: TGTGCCAGCAGCCCCACCCGGCCGGGAAACACTGAAGCTTTCTTT.

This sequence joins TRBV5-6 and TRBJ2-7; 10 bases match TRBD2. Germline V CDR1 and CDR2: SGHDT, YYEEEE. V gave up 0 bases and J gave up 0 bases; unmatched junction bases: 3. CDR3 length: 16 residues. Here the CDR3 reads CASSLALAGDSYEQYF. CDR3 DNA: TGTGCCAGCAGCTTGGCCCTAGCGGGGGACTCCTACGAGCAGTACTTC.

The CDR3 protein is CASSIPQGWNTGELFF. CDR3 nucleotide sequence: TGTGCCAGTAGTATCCCCCAGGGATGGAACACCGGGGAGCTGTTTTTT. The chain employs TRBV19 and TRBJ2-2, with D possibly being TRBD1 (5 bases). The V gene lost 3 bases and the J gene lost 1 base, with 12 bases spanning the gap. Germline CDR1 reads LNHDA; CDR2 reads SQIVND (reference sequence). The CDR3 spans 16 residues.

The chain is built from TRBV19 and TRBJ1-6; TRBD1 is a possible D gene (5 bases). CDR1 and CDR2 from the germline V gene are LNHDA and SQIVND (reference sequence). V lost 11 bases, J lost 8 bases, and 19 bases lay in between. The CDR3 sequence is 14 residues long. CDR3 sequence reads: CARPEDNEDSPLHF. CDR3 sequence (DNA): TGTGCCCGCCCAGAGGACAATGAAGATTCACCCCTCCACTTT.

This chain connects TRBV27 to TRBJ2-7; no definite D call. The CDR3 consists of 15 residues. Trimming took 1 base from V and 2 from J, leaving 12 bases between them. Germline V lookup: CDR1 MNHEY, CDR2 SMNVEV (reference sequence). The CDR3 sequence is CASSLFKGYAYEQYF. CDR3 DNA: TGTGCCAGCAGTTTATTTAAGGGTTACGCCTACGAGCAGTACTTC.

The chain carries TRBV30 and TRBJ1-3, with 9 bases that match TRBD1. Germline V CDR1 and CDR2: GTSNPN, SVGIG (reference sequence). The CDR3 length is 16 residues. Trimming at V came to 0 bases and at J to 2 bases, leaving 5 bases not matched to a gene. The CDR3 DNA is TGTGCCTGGAGTGTATTGGACAGGGGAGCTGGAAACACCATATATTTT. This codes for CAWSVLDRGAGNTIYF. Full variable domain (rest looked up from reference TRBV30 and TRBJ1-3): SQTIHQWPATLVQPVGSPLSLECTVEGTSNPNLYWYRQAAGRGLQLLFYSVGIGQISSEVPQNLSASRPQDRQFILSSKKLLLSDSGFYLCAWSVLDRGAGNTIYFGEGSWLTVV.

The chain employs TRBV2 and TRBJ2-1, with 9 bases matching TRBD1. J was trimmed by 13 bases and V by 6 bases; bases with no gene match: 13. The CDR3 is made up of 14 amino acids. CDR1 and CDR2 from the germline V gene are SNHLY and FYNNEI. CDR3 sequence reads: CASREPTGGGIQFF. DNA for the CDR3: TGTGCCAGCAGGGAACCCACAGGGGGCGGCATACAGTTCTTC.

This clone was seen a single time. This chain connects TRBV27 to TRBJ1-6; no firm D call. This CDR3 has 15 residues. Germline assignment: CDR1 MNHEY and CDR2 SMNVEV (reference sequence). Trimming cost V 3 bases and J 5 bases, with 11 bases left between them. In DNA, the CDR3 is TGTGCCAGCAGTTTCATGGGGTTCAATAATTCACCCCTCCACTTT. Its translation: CASSFMGFNNSPLHF.

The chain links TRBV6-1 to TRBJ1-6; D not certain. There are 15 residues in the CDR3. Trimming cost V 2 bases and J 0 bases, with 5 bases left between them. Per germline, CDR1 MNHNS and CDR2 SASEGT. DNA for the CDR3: TGTGCCAGCAGTGAACTGAGCTCCTATAATTCACCCCTCCACTTT. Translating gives CASSELSSYNSPLHF.

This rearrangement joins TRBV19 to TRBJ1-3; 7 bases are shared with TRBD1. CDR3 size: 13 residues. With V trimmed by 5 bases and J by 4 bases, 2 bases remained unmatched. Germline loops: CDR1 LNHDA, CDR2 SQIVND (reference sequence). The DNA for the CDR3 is TGTGCCAGTAGTGAACAGGGGGGAAACACCATATATTTT. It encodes CASSEQGGNTIYF.

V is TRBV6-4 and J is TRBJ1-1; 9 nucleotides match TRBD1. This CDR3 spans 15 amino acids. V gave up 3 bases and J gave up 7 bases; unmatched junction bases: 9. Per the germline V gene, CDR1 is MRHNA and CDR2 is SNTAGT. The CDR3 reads CASSEDSTGGYEAFF. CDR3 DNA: TGTGCCAGCAGTGAGGATAGCACAGGGGGCTATGAAGCTTTCTTT.

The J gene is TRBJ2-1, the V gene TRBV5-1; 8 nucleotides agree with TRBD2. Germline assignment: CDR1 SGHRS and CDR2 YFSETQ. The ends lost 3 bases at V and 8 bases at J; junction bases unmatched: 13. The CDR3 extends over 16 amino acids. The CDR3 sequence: CASSYTSGGQGDEQFF. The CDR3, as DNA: TGCGCCAGCAGCTATACATCGGGAGGGCAGGGCGATGAGCAGTTCTTC.

The CDR3 bases are TGTGCCAGCAGCCAAGACCCACGGACCCAGTACTTC. This encodes CASSQDPRTQYF. The rearrangement uses TRBV14 and TRBJ2-5; D uncertain. Germline V gene lookup returns CDR1 SGHDN and CDR2 FVKESK. The germline V and J ends were trimmed by 0 bases and 7 bases, with 6 bases remaining between them. This CDR3 is built from 12 residues.

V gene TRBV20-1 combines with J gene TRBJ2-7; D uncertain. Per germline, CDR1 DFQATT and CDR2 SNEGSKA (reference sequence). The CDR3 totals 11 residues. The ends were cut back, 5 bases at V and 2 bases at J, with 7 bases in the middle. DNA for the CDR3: TGCAGTGCTTACAGTGCCTACGAGCAGTACTTC. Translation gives CSAYSAYEQYF.

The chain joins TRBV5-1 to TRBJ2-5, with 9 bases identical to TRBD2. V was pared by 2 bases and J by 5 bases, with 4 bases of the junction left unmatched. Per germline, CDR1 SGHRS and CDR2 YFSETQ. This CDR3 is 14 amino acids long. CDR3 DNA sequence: TGCGCCAGCAGCTTAGGGACTAGCATCGAGACCCAGTACTTC. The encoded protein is CASSLGTSIETQYF.

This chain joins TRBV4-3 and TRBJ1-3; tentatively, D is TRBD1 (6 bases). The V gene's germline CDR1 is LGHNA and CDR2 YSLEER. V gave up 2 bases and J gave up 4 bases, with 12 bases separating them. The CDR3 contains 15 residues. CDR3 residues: CASSQQPGHGNTIYF. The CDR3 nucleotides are TGCGCCAGCAGCCAACAACCGGGACACGGAAACACCATATATTTT.